This T cell receptor (beta chain) comes out of a study of blood T cell repertoires in COVID-19 (dated by TCRdb to 2020 to 2022). At the level of the whole study: Samples covering the acute and convalescent phases of COVID-19 were provided by collaborators in the United States, Italy and Spain. The repertoires were released in a freely available public database intended as a resource for research on the immune response to SARS-CoV-2. The sample metadata nearly always contained a de-identified subject ID, COVID-19 status, age in years and sex. HLA class I and class II types, where available, came from metadata supplied by the sample provider rather than from assay-based typing. The material from the prospective study consisted of cDNA or gDNA derived from T cells, B-cell-depleted T cells, or PBMCs. Samples came from the ongoing ImmuneRACE study (first 160 participants) plus 1,254 subjects from 6 global collaborators. Deeply sampled blood TCRbeta repertoires from subjects exposed to, actively infected with, or recovered from COVID-19 were included in the dataset.

Participants in the prospective study were enrolled through a virtual design, were aged roughly 18 to 90 years, and lived in about 25 United States geographic areas. In the prospective study, cohorts were assigned on the basis of participant-reported clinical history obtained from a screening survey and a study questionnaire. In the prospective study, whole blood, serum and a nasopharyngeal or oropharyngeal swab were collected from each participant by mobile phlebotomists. Prospective study participants could optionally give additional blood draws and questionnaires over an approximately 2-month period. Blood samples from the prospective study were shipped frozen or at room temperature prior to DNA extraction. Paper-wide results and their limitations: The amount of clinical and demographic metadata varied by source and participant and was provided uncurated.

Comments on this clone: Its antigen is currently not known. Per-base quality was not reported, and no clone a single base away is much larger than it.

The germline V gene (reference sequence) supplies CDR1 DFQATT and CDR2 SNEGSKA. V was cut back by 1 base and J by 4 bases, leaving a gap of 4 bases between them. The CDR3 spans 11 residues, from the cysteine through the phenylalanine. CDR3 DNA only is kept here, 33 bases in frame from base 1. TCRbeta CDR3 regions were amplified from genomic DNA by means of the immunoSEQ Assay, a bias-controlled multiplex PCR. The paper's data handling went like this. Nucleated cell counts per sample were estimated from amplification of reference gene primers within the assay. Sequence reads were collapsed and filtered to measure the absolute abundance of every unique TCRbeta CDR3 rearrangement. For each sample, productive Simpson clonality was calculated by taking the square root of Simpson's diversity index across productive rearrangements. TCRdb obtained this table from immuneACCESS and retained in-frame rearrangements with V and J assigned. These tables miss some clones; where compared with another copy, unresolved V genes account for less than half of the shortfall, and the remainder is unexplained. V, J and clone size derive from that table, while D and trimming were established from the DNA sequence. The sample profile shows under 200,000 clones; around four fifths of them were found once. Jointly, the top ten make up about 3.5% of the sample.

The chain couples TRBV20-1 to TRBJ1-2; too little of a D gene remains to name it. The sequenced sample consisted of PBMCs or T cells enriched from blood (not recorded which). The receptor was isolated from a woman aged 50 to 60 in a cohort exposed to, infected with or recovered from COVID-19 (not recorded which). The CDR3 protein sequence reads: CSARAGYGYTF. The DNA is TGCAGTGCTAGAGCGGGCTATGGCTACACCTTC.